This TCR beta chain derives from a study of T cell responses to AZD1222 COVID-19 vaccine. The germline CDR1 and CDR2 sequences are MNHEY and SVGEGT. V lost 4 bases and J 4 bases, leaving 14 bases between the germline ends. CDR3 length: 15 amino acids. TCRdb keeps only in-frame clones here, not all; method: immunoSEQ multiplex PCR. The sample includes 140,000 or so clones, 88% seen only once; the top ten take 5.4%. Regarding the study as a whole: Repertoires were obtained solely post-peak T cell response. Rises in breadth and depth of Spike-specific TCRs came after two AZD1222 doses. Donor demographics were predominantly white British with a female majority; clonal diversity may be underestimated. CD4 TCRs associated with vaccination spanned spike, dominating at 160-218 and 743-854.

Concerning this clone itself: The target antigen is unknown.

The chain combines TRBV6-2 or TRBV6-3 with TRBJ1-5, with D possibly TRBD1 on 6 matching bases. Sample: peripheral blood, taken 28 days after the second dose of the MenACWY control vaccine. This clonotype was obtained from an adult who received the MenACWY meningococcal vaccine as a control. CDR3 coding DNA: TGTGCCAGCAGTTTTATATCGGGGGCGAATCAGCCCCAGCATTTT. The encoded protein is CASSFISGANQPQHF.